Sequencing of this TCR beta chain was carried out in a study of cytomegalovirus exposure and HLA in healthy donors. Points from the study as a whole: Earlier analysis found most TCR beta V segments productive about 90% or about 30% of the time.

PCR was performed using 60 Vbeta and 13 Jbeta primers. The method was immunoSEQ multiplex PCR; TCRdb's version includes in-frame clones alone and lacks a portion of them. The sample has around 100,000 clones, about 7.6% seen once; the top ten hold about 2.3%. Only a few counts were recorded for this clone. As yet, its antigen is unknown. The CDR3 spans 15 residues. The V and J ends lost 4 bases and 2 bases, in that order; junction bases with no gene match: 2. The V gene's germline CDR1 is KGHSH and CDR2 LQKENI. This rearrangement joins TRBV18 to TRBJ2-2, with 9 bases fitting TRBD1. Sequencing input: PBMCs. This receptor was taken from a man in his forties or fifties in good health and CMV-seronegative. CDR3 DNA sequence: TGTGCCAGCTCACGGGACAGGGCCAACACCGGGGAGCTGTTTTTT. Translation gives CASSRDRANTGELFF.